This T cell receptor (beta chain) was recorded in a study of blood T cell repertoires in COVID-19. With 2 bases removed from V and 3 bases from J, the gap between germline ends came to 17 bases. In germline, CDR1 is SGHNT, CDR2 YYREEE (reference sequence). CDR3 length equals 16 residues. The table came from immunoSEQ multiplex PCR; TCRdb's copy has only in-frame clones and leaves some out. The sample includes roughly 120,000 clones, more than 60% of them seen just once. The origin of this receptor is a man between 65 and 80 years old with acute or convalescent COVID-19. Sequencing used peripheral blood. The chain employs TRBV5-4 and TRBJ1-2; the D gene is possibly TRBD1 (6 bases). In DNA form, the CDR3 reads TGTGCCAGCAGCTTACCCGTAGGGGGGGGTGACTATGGCTACACCTTC. This sequence encodes CASSLPVGGGDYGYTF.